The 12 T cell receptor beta chains given below trace back to one sample, sequenced in a study of lymphopenia after photon versus proton radiotherapy. Some clones are missing from TCRdb's copy, which holds only in-frame ones; the method was immunoSEQ multiplex PCR. The sample records fewer than 20,000 clones, approximately 90% being singletons. This sample comprised peripheral blood, obtained from a patient treated with proton-based radiotherapy. These receptors all come from an older man with pancreatic cancer.

The V and J genes are TRBV19 and TRBJ2-7; 11 bases are shared with TRBD1. Trimming removed 6 bases from V and 4 bases from J; junction bases left unmatched: 5. The germline gives CDR1 LNHDA, CDR2 SQIVND (reference sequence). The CDR3 is made up of 14 amino acids. This CDR3 is CASRRGQGVYEQYF. Here the CDR3 DNA reads TGTGCCAGTAGACGGGGACAGGGGGTGTACGAGCAGTACTTC.

The chain is built from TRBV5-1 and TRBJ2-1; 7 positions match TRBD1. V dropped 6 bases and J dropped 8; count of bases not matched to a gene: 11. Germline V gene sequence: CDR1 SGHRS, CDR2 YFSETQ. This CDR3 spans 14 amino acids. CDR3 bases: TGCGCCAGCACCCAGACAGGGAAAAGGGATGAGCAGTTCTTC. The encoded protein is CASTQTGKRDEQFF.

This clone was seen once. The V gene is TRBV5-1, the J gene TRBJ1-3; 12 positions match TRBD1. Germline CDR1 SGHRS, CDR2 YFSETQ. Losses at the gene ends were 3 bases for V and 3 bases for J; bases not matched to a gene: 10. This CDR3 is built from 18 residues. The CDR3 bases are TGCGCCAGCAGCTCGACGGGACAGGGGGCATTTTTTGGAAACACCATATATTTT. As protein: CASSSTGQGAFFGNTIYF.

The chain links TRBV29-1 to TRBJ2-1, with no clear D. V dropped 1 base and J dropped 1 base, with 5 bases sitting between them. The CDR3 totals 13 residues. Germline V CDR1 and CDR2: SQVTM, ANQGSEA. Written as DNA, the CDR3 is TGCAGCGTTGAAGGGGGTTCCTACAATGAGCAGTTCTTC. Translating gives CSVEGGSYNEQFF.

The genes are TRBV6-1 and TRBJ1-1; D might be TRBD1 (5 bases). Trimming removed 4 bases from V and 0 bases from J, with 6 bases in between. Germline V CDR1 and CDR2: MNHNS, SASEGT. The CDR3 extends over 13 amino acids. CDR3 region: CASSGQLNTEAFF. In DNA form, the CDR3 reads TGTGCCAGCAGTGGACAGCTGAACACTGAAGCTTTCTTT.

The chain has TRBV30 and TRBJ2-1, with 14 bases aligning to TRBD2. The CDR3 consists of 15 residues. Germline CDR1 is GTSNPN and CDR2 is SVGIG (reference sequence). The ends lost 3 bases at V and 8 bases at J; junction bases unmatched: 6. CDR3 in amino acids: CAWRDGTSGSHEQFF. DNA of the CDR3: TGTGCCTGGAGGGACGGGACTAGCGGGAGCCATGAGCAGTTCTTC.

In this sample, this clone turned up a few times. The chain joins TRBV7-3 to TRBJ2-7, with 8 bases fitting TRBD2. CDR1 is SGHTA and CDR2 is FQGTGA in the germline V gene. The CDR3 spans 14 residues. V was pared by 5 bases and J by 2 bases, with 5 bases of the junction left unmatched. CDR3 loop: CASSPGGGPYEQYF. In DNA form, the CDR3 reads TGTGCCAGCAGCCCCGGGGGGGGCCCCTACGAGCAGTACTTC.

The rearrangement links TRBV10-3 to TRBJ2-1; D unresolved. Germline loops: CDR1 ENHRY, CDR2 SYGVKD. V lost 0 bases and J lost 6, with 0 bases in between. CDR3 length: 11 residues. Here the CDR3 DNA reads TGTGCCATCAGTGAGTCCAATGAGCAGTTCTTC. Translation: CAISESNEQFF.

The genes are TRBV27 and TRBJ2-7, with 9 bases fitting TRBD1. The CDR3 runs 16 residues. With 3 bases clipped from V and 2 bases from J, the junction kept 8 bases outside the gene matches. In germline, CDR1 is MNHEY, CDR2 SMNVEV (reference sequence). CDR3 DNA sequence: TGTGCCAGCAGTTTGGGTGAGGGGACAGGGACCTACGAGCAGTACTTC. It encodes CASSLGEGTGTYEQYF.

The chain recombines TRBV5-1 with TRBJ2-5, with D possibly being TRBD1 (6 bases). V was trimmed by 4 bases and J by 6 bases, leaving 16 bases between them. Germline CDR1 is SGHRS and CDR2 is YFSETQ. CDR3 length: 14 amino acids. DNA of the CDR3: TGCGCCAGCAGCCAGGGGACGGGAATTAAGACCCAGTACTTC. It specifies CASSQGTGIKTQYF. Drawing the rest from reference TRBV5-1 and TRBJ2-5, the complete variable domain is KAGVTQTPRYLIKTRGQQVTLSCSPISGHRSVSWYQQTPGQGLQFLFEYFSETQRNKGNFPGRFSGRQFSNSRSEMNVSTLELGDSALYLCASSQGTGIKTQYFGPGTRLLVL.

The chain links TRBV27 to TRBJ1-4; D gene ambiguous. The V end was cut by 6 bases, the J end by 4 bases, with 6 bases between. The CDR3 loop spans 12 amino acids. In germline, CDR1 is MNHEY, CDR2 SMNVEV (reference sequence). The CDR3 DNA is TGTGCCAGCAGGGCGGGTAATGAAAAACTGTTTTTT. It yields the protein CASRAGNEKLFF.

The J gene is TRBJ1-2, the V gene TRBV30; a possible D gene is TRBD1 (6 bases). The CDR3 has 12 residues. Trimming took 0 bases from V and 6 from J, leaving 8 bases between them. Germline V CDR1 and CDR2: GTSNPN, SVGIG (reference sequence). The CDR3 protein is CAWSVTGNGYTF. CDR3 DNA: TGTGCCTGGAGTGTAACAGGGAATGGCTACACCTTC.